The clone carrying this T cell receptor beta chain was seen many times. The antigen is not known. These data belong to a study of naive and memory T cell subsets. Study-level findings and limits: A few larger clonotypes appeared in naive repertoires, especially CD8, possibly memory cells re-expressing CD45RA. Over 90% of naive TCR sequences appeared only once after error correction, unlike memory subsets.

V shed 3 bases and J shed 5 bases, with 13 bases lying between them. Per germline, CDR1 MGHDK and CDR2 SYGVNS. This CDR3 contains 14 residues. The beta constant-region primer was an equimolar mix of two oligonucleotides covering TRBC1 and TRBC2. The ligated cDNA underwent four PCR rounds using SP2 and nested alpha and beta constant-region primers. An oligonucleotide with the SP2 primer and a 12-nucleotide UMI was ligated to the cDNA 3' end. TCRdb fed the UMI-ligation and nested PCR reads into MiXCR, producing one record per CDR3 protein. The data hold about 140,000 distinct CDR3 sequences, with approximately 18% observed a single time.

V usage is TRBV25-1 and J usage is TRBJ1-1; D unresolved. The TCR was taken from a human donor in good health. Sample: naive CD8+ T cells from blood. CDR3 sequence: CASSEEGAWTEAFF. In nucleotides, the CDR3 is TGTGCCAGCAGTGAGGAGGGAGCGTGGACTGAAGCTTTCTTT.